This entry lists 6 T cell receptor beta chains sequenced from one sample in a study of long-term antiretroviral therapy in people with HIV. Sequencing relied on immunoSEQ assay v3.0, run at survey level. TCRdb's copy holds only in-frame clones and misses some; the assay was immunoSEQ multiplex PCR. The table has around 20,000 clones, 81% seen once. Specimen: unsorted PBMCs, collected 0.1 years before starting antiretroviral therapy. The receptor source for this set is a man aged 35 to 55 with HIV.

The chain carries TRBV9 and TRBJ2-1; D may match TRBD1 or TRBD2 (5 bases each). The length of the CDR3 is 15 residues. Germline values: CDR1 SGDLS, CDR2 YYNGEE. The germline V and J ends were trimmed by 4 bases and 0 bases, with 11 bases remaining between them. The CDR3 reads CASSLSGSSYNEQFF. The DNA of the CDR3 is TGTGCCAGCAGCCTCTCAGGGAGCTCCTACAATGAGCAGTTCTTC.

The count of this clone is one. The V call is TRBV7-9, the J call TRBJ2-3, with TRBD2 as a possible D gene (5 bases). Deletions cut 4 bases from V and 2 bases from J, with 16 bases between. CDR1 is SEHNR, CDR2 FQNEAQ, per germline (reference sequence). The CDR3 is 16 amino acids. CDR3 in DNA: TGTGCCAGCAGCTACTATTTTTCGGGGAACACAGATACGCAGTATTTT. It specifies CASSYYFSGNTDTQYF. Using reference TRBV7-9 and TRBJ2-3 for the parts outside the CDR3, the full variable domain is DTGVSQNPRHKITKRGQNVTFRCDPISEHNRLYWYRQTLGQGPEFLTYFQNEAQLEKSRLLSDRFSAERPKGSFSTLEIQRTEQGDSAMYLCASSYYFSGNTDTQYFGPGTRLTVL.

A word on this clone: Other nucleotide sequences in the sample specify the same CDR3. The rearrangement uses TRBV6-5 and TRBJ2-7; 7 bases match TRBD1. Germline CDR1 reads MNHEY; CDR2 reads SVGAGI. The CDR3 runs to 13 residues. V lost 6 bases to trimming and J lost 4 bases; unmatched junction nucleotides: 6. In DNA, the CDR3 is TGTGCCAGCAGACACCGGGACAGTTACGAGCAGTACTTC. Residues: CASRHRDSYEQYF.

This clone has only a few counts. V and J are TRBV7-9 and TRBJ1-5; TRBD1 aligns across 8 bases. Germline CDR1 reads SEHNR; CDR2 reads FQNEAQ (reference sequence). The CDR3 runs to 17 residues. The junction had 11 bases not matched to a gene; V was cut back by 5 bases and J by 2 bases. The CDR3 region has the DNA TGTGCCAGCAGCCACTCAGGACAGGGACGCGGCAATCAGCCCCAGCATTTT. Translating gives CASSHSGQGRGNQPQHF.

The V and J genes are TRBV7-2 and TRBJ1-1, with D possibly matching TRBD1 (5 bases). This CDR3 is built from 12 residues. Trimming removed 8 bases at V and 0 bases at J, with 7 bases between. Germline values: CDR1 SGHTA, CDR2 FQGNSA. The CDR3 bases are TGTGCCAGCGGGGGGTTGAACACTGAAGCTTTCTTT. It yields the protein CASGGLNTEAFF.

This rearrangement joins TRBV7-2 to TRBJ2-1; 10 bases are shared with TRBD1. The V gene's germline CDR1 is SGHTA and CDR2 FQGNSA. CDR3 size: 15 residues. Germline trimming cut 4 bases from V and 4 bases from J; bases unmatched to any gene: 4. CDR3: CASSSRTGGYNEQFF. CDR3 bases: TGTGCCAGCAGCTCTAGGACAGGGGGTTACAATGAGCAGTTCTTC.